The present T cell receptor beta chain was sequenced within a study of blood T cells in healthy people across ages. Together with a sample-barcoded 5' primer, a J-beta primer mix was included in a second PCR lasting about 7 to 11 cycles. From each sample, at least 2.5 million paired-end reads containing CDR3 were obtained. TCRdb reprocessed the 5' RACE reads via MiXCR and lists one record per CDR3 protein. The sample holds fewer than 750,000 distinct CDR3 sequences, around 48% seen once. This clonotype turned up a few times. No antigen is known for it. V lost 1 base and J lost 5; bases outside the gene matches: 7. Per the germline V gene, CDR1 is SEHNR and CDR2 is FQNEAQ (reference sequence). The CDR3 has 15 residues. General study points: Bulk PBMC profiling left naive and antigen-experienced comparisons inconclusive.

Drawing of peripheral blood yielded 7.5 to 10 milliliters from each donor. The chain recombines TRBV7-9 with TRBJ1-1; the match to TRBD1 covers 7 bases. The sequence came from a man at least 80 years old in good health. Sequenced material: blood. The CDR3: CASSLGYRGTTEAFF. The CDR3 DNA is TGTGCCAGCAGCTTAGGTTACAGGGGTACGACTGAAGCTTTCTTT.